This T cell receptor beta chain came from a study of blood T cell repertoires in COVID-19. Study as a whole: Donors in the United States, Italy and Spain gave samples during acute or convalescent COVID-19.

Germline lookup yields CDR1 MNHEY and CDR2 SVGAGI. V was shortened by 2 bases and J by 2 bases, with 9 bases between the two germline ends. The CDR3 has 14 amino acids. In the original processing: Reference gene primer amplification gave estimated nucleated cell counts. The assay was immunoSEQ multiplex PCR, and TCRdb's table has in-frame clones only and misses some. D and trimming were read from the DNA, whereas the V and J calls and clone size are those reported in that table. The top ten clones hold 30% to 40% of a sample with about 38,000 clones, approximately 91% of them seen once. The TCR sequence derives from a man aged 70-80 years with active COVID-19. The sample comprised peripheral blood. The chain links TRBV6-5 to TRBJ2-5, with D maybe TRBD1 (5 bases). This CDR3 is CASSYNDRQETQYF. Here the CDR3 DNA reads TGTGCCAGCAGTTACAACGACAGACAAGAGACCCAGTACTTC.